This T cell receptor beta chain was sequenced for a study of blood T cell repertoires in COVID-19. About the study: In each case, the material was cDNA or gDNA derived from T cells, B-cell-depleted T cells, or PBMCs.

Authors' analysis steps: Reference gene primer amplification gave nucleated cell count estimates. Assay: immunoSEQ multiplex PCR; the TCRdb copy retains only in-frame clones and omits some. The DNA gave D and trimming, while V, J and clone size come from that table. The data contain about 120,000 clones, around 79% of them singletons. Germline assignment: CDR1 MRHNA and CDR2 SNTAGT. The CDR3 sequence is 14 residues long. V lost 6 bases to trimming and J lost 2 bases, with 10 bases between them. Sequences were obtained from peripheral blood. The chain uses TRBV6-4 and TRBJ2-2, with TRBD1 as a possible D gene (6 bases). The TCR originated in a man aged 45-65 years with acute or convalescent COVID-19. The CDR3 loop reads CASSGQTNTGELFF. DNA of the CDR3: TGTGCCAGCAGCGGACAGACTAACACCGGGGAGCTGTTTTTT.